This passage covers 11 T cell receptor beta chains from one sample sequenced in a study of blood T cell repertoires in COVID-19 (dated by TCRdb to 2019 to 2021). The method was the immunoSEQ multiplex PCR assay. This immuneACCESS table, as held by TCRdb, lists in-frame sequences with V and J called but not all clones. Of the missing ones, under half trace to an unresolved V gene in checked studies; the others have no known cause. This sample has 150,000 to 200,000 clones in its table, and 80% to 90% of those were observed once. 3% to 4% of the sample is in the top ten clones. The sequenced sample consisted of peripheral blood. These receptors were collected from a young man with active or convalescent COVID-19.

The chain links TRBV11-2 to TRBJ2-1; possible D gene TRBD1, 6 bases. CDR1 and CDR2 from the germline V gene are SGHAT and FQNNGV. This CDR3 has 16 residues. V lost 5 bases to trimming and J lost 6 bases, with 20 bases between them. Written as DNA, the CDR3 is TGTGCCAGCAGCCACGCCCTAGGCGGCAGGGGCAATGAGCAGTTCTTC. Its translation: CASSHALGGRGNEQFF.

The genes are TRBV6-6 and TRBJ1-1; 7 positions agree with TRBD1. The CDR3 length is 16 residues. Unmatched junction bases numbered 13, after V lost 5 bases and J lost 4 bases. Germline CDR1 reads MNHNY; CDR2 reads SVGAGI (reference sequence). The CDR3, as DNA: TGTGCCAGCAGTCCGCTCTACAGGGGCGAGAGCACTGAAGCTTTCTTT. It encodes CASSPLYRGESTEAFF.

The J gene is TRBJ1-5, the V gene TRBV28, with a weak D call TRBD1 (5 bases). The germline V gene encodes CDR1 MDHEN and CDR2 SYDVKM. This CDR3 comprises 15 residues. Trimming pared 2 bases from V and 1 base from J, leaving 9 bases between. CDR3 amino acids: CASSLTRVSNQPQHF. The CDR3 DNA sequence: TGTGCCAGCAGTTTAACCAGGGTGAGCAATCAGCCCCAGCATTTT.

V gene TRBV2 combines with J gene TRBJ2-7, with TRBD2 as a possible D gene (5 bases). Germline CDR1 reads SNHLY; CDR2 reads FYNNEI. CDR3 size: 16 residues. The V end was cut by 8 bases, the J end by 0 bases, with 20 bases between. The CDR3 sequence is CASLPKLVSSSYEQYF. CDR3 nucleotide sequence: TGTGCCAGCCTACCTAAACTAGTCTCGAGCTCCTACGAGCAGTACTTC.

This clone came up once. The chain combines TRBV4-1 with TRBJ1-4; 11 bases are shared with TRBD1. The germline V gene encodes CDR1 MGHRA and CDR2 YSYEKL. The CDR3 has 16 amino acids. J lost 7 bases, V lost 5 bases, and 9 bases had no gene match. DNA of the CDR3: TGCGCCAGCAGCTTAAACCCCGGACAGGGGGCTGAAAAACTGTTTTTT. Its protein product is CASSLNPGQGAEKLFF.

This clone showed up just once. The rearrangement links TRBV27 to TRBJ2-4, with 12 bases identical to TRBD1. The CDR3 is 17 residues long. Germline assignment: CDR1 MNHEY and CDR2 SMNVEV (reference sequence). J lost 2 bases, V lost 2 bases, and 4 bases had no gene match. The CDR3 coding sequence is TGTGCCAGCAGTTTAACGGGACAGGGGGCCCCCAAAAACATTCAGTACTTC. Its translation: CASSLTGQGAPKNIQYF.

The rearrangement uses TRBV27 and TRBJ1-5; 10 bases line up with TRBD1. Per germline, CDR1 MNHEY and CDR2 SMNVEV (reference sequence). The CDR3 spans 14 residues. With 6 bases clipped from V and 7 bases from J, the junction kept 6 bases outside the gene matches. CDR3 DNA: TGTGCCAGCAGAAAGGACAGGGGGTACCAGCCCCAGCATTTT. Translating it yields CASRKDRGYQPQHF.

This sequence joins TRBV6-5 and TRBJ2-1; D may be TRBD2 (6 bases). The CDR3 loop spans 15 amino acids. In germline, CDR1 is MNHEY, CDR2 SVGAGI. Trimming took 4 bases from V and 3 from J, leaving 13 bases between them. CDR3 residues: CASSLSVGGYNEQFF. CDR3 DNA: TGTGCCAGCAGTTTGTCTGTGGGGGGCTACAATGAGCAGTTCTTC.

This chain's CDR3 is CASDMAGKGSDTQYF. The CDR3 nucleotides read TGTGCCAGTGACATGGCAGGGAAGGGATCAGATACGCAGTATTTT. The chain joins TRBV19 to TRBJ2-3; perhaps TRBD1 as D (5 bases). Germline assignment: CDR1 LNHDA and CDR2 SQIVND (reference sequence). Trimming pared 8 bases from V and 4 bases from J, leaving 19 bases between. The CDR3 spans 15 residues.

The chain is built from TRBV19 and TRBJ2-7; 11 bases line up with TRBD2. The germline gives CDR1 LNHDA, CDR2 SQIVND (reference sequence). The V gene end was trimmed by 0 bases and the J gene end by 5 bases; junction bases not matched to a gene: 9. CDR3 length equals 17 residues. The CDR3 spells CASSIDILAGVVDEQYF. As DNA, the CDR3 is TGTGCCAGTAGTATAGATATACTAGCGGGAGTAGTCGACGAGCAGTACTTC.

The DNA for the CDR3 is TGTGCCAGCAGAAACTTAGGGGGCTGGACTAGCGGGAGGGCTAGCACAGATACGCAGTATTTT. It specifies CASRNLGGWTSGRASTDTQYF. The chain joins TRBV27 to TRBJ2-3, with 15 bases lining up with TRBD2. Germline CDR1 and CDR2: MNHEY and SMNVEV (reference sequence). The CDR3 runs to 21 residues. V trimming: 6 bases; J trimming: 0 bases; junction bases outside the gene matches: 16.